A single sample gave rise to the 8 T cell receptor beta chains below, sequenced in a study of shared clonotypes between healthy human individuals. Some clones are missing from TCRdb's copy, which holds only in-frame ones; the method was immunoSEQ multiplex PCR. The data contain about 2 million clones, about 95% of them singletons. CD45RO-negative, CCR7-positively selected cells formed the naive CD8 fraction, excluding terminally differentiated effector memory CD45RA+ cells. Sequencing was carried out using naive CD8+ T cells sorted from blood. The receptors shown here come from a man between 18 and 35 years old in good health.

V and J are TRBV27 and TRBJ1-1, with D maybe TRBD1 (5 bases). The CDR3 extends over 17 amino acids. Trimming removed 0 bases from V and 1 base from J, with 15 bases in between. Looked up from germline, CDR1 is MNHEY and CDR2 is SMNVEV (reference sequence). In nucleotides, the CDR3 is TGTGCCAGCAGTTTATCGTATGCGGGGCTTTCGAACACTGAAGCTTTCTTT. It is translated as CASSLSYAGLSNTEAFF.

The rearrangement joins TRBV13 to TRBJ2-5; maybe TRBD1 (7 bases). CDR1 is PRHDT, CDR2 FYEKMQ, per germline (reference sequence). This CDR3 spans 14 amino acids. Trimming removed 2 bases at V and 4 bases at J, with 11 bases between. CDR3 protein: CASSLQGGTETQYF. The CDR3 coding sequence is TGTGCCAGCAGCTTACAGGGGGGCACAGAGACCCAGTACTTC.

This chain joins TRBV5-1 and TRBJ2-7; D gene ambiguous. The length of the CDR3 is 13 residues. CDR1 is SGHRS and CDR2 is YFSETQ in the germline V gene. Trimming took 1 base from V and 1 from J, leaving 6 bases between them. The CDR3 protein is CASSLQHSYEQYF. The CDR3 coding sequence is TGCGCCAGCAGCTTGCAGCATTCCTACGAGCAGTACTTC.

This clone was recorded only once. The chain carries TRBV5-6 and TRBJ1-2; 8 bases map to TRBD1. V shed 1 base, J shed 1 base, and the junction held 6 bases outside the gene matches. The CDR3 loop spans 16 amino acids. CDR1 is SGHDT, CDR2 YYEEEE, per germline. CDR3 coding DNA: TGTGCCAGCAGCTTGCCCCCAGGGGGCAATAACTATGGCTACACCTTC. Its protein product is CASSLPPGGNNYGYTF.

The chain employs TRBV19 and TRBJ1-1; D is undetermined. The CDR3 has 12 amino acids. CDR1 and CDR2 (germline): LNHDA, SQIVND (reference sequence). The V end was cut by 6 bases, the J end by 6 bases, with 11 bases between. CDR3 sequence (DNA): TGTGCCAGTAGAGCAGGCTACGCTGAAGCTTTCTTT. Protein sequence: CASRAGYAEAFF.

This chain joins TRBV30 and TRBJ1-1; D is possibly TRBD1 (6 bases). V was clipped by 3 bases and J by 7 bases, with 21 bases between them. Germline V gives CDR1 GTSNPN, CDR2 SVGIG (reference sequence). This CDR3 contains 15 residues. This CDR3 is CAWSVGLTGADEAFF. The CDR3 DNA follows: TGTGCCTGGAGCGTGGGGTTGACAGGAGCCGATGAAGCTTTCTTT.

On this clone itself: Other DNA sequences in this specimen translate into the identical CDR3. The V call is TRBV27, the J call TRBJ1-1; the D gene is possibly TRBD1 (5 bases). V was shortened by 1 base and J by 5 bases, with 8 bases between the two germline ends. The CDR3 is 13 residues long. CDR1 is MNHEY and CDR2 is SMNVEV in the germline V gene (reference sequence). CDR3 nucleotide sequence: TGTGCCAGCAGTTTATATGGGGGGACTGAAGCTTTCTTT. The encoded protein is CASSLYGGTEAFF.

This chain joins TRBV6-6 and TRBJ2-1; 8 bases are a match to TRBD2. The J segment lost 14 bases and the V segment lost 2 bases, leaving 5 bases of the junction unmatched. From germline, CDR1 is MNHNY and CDR2 SVGAGI (reference sequence). The CDR3 consists of 12 residues. Here the CDR3 DNA reads TGTGCCAGCAGTTACGAGGGACTAGAGGAGTTCTTC. This gives the protein CASSYEGLEEFF.